A single T cell receptor (beta chain) is shown here with its context. The data were produced by immunoSEQ multiplex PCR, yet TCRdb's version contains in-frame clones alone and is incomplete. The sample holds approximately 73,000 clones, 95% to 98% seen once. Trimming left V 0 bases short and J 5 bases short, with 10 bases between. Germline CDR1 is GTSNPN and CDR2 is SVGIG (reference sequence). The CDR3 consists of 14 residues. This entry belongs to a study of technical replicates of blood from several donors. Sequencing used T cells isolated from PBMCs. The sequence derives from a human donor in good health. J is TRBJ1-4 and V is TRBV30; D remains unclear. The CDR3 loop is CAWSVKGGNEKLFF. The CDR3 nucleotides are TGTGCCTGGAGTGTAAAGGGAGGAAATGAAAAACTGTTTTTT.